The 30 T cell receptor beta chains below come from one sample, sequenced in a study of regulatory and conventional T cells in RAG deficiency. The data were produced by immunoSEQ multiplex PCR, yet TCRdb's version contains in-frame clones alone and is incomplete. This table holds approximately 7,000 clones, roughly 89% found once. Blood CD4+ CD25-high CD127-low regulatory T cells supplied the genomic DNA template. These data were also filed under a second study, of regulatory T cells. That paper notes: Amplification used 52 TRBV primers and 13 TRBJ primers.

Source material: CD127- CD25+ CD4+ Tregs sorted from blood. The origin of the receptors is a human donor in good health.

This chain connects TRBV19 to TRBJ1-5; no clear D. V dropped 3 bases and J dropped 5 bases, with 8 bases sitting between them. The length of the CDR3 is 13 residues. CDR1 is LNHDA, CDR2 SQIVND, per germline (reference sequence). The DNA of the CDR3 is TGTGCCAGTAGTATCGCGATAGATCAGCCCCAGCATTTT. Its protein is CASSIAIDQPQHF.

The chain carries TRBV9 and TRBJ2-5; tentatively, D is TRBD2 (5 bases). The CDR3 is 15 amino acids. Trimming cost V 3 bases and J 2 bases, with 14 bases left between them. The germline CDR1 and CDR2 sequences are SGDLS and YYNGEE. Here the CDR3 reads CASSAGGGLQETQYF. The CDR3 bases are TGTGCCAGCAGCGCCGGAGGTGGCCTTCAAGAGACCCAGTACTTC.

The chain is built from TRBV27 and TRBJ1-2; 8 bases line up with TRBD1. The CDR3 totals 15 residues. Germline V gene sequence: CDR1 MNHEY, CDR2 SMNVEV (reference sequence). Trimming took 4 bases from V and 4 from J; bases not matched to a gene: 8. CDR3 nucleotides: TGTGCCAGCAGTTCAGACCGGACAGGGCTCTATGGCTACACCTTC. Translated: CASSSDRTGLYGYTF.

The chain has TRBV4-1 and TRBJ1-2, with D uncertain. Trimming removed 3 bases from V and 8 bases from J, with 13 bases in between. CDR3 length: 13 amino acids. Per germline, CDR1 MGHRA and CDR2 YSYEKL. The DNA for the CDR3 is TGCGCCAGCAGCCACCCGACTAGTCCGGGCTACACCTTC. Amino acids: CASSHPTSPGYTF.

The chain recombines TRBV10-3 with TRBJ1-1; D unresolved. The CDR3 loop spans 13 amino acids. CDR1 ENHRY and CDR2 SYGVKD come from the germline V gene. The V end was cut by 3 bases, the J end by 1 base, with 6 bases between. CDR3 residues: CAISEEGNTEAFF. In nucleotides, the CDR3 is TGTGCCATCAGTGAAGAGGGGAACACTGAAGCTTTCTTT.

The gene calls are TRBV20-1 and TRBJ2-5; D call uncertain. With 8 bases removed from V and 0 bases from J, the gap between germline ends came to 7 bases. CDR3 length: 11 amino acids. Germline lookup yields CDR1 DFQATT and CDR2 SNEGSKA (reference sequence). Here the CDR3 DNA reads TGCAGTAACGGGTACCAAGAGACCCAGTACTTC. Protein sequence: CSNGYQETQYF.

The V gene is TRBV5-1, the J gene TRBJ1-6; 7 bases align to TRBD1. Per germline, CDR1 SGHRS and CDR2 YFSETQ. V was pared by 4 bases and J by 7 bases, with 8 bases of the junction left unmatched. The CDR3 covers 15 residues. CDR3 residues: CASSAQTGENSPLHF. CDR3 coding DNA: TGCGCCAGCAGCGCGCAAACAGGGGAAAATTCACCCCTCCACTTT. Full variable domain (missing parts from reference TRBV5-1 and TRBJ1-6): KAGVTQTPRYLIKTRGQQVTLSCSPISGHRSVSWYQQTPGQGLQFLFEYFSETQRNKGNFPGRFSGRQFSNSRSEMNVSTLELGDSALYLCASSAQTGENSPLHFGNGTRLTVT.

The chain employs TRBV6-1 and TRBJ2-1, with 16 bases aligning to TRBD2. From germline, CDR1 is MNHNS and CDR2 SASEGT. The J segment lost 10 bases and the V segment lost 8 bases, leaving 5 bases of the junction unmatched. The CDR3 totals 14 residues. Here the CDR3 DNA reads TGTGCCAGCGGGACTAGCGGGGGGGCCAAAGAGCAGTTCTTC. Its protein is CASGTSGGAKEQFF.

The gene calls are TRBV21-1 and TRBJ1-3; the table gives TRBD1 as D, unverified against the DNA. TRBV21-1 is a pseudogene locus. The CDR3 covers 15 residues. The CDR3 region is CASSKARHGGNTIYF. As DNA, the CDR3 is TGTGCCAGCAGCAAAGCGAGACACGGTGGAAACACCATATATTTT.

This chain uses TRBV5-4 with TRBJ2-7; 7 positions agree with TRBD1. The germline V gene encodes CDR1 SGHNT and CDR2 YYREEE (reference sequence). The ends lost 4 bases at V and 7 bases at J; junction bases unmatched: 14. The CDR3 contains 15 residues. CDR3 sequence reads: CASSRVNRGALEQYF. CDR3 bases: TGTGCCAGCAGCCGGGTTAACAGGGGTGCGTTGGAGCAGTACTTC.

This clone appeared a single time. The rearrangement uses TRBV29-1 and TRBJ1-2; 9 nucleotides line up with TRBD1. The germline V gene has CDR1 SQVTM and CDR2 ANQGSEA. The CDR3 is 13 residues long. The junction had 9 bases not matched to a gene; V was cut back by 5 bases and J by 8 bases. CDR3 region: CSVTPGQGGGYTF. The DNA of the CDR3 is TGCAGCGTTACTCCGGGACAGGGTGGGGGCTACACCTTC.

J is TRBJ1-3 and V is TRBV4-1; 8 bases fit TRBD1. Germline V gene sequence: CDR1 MGHRA, CDR2 YSYEKL. Trimming cost V 4 bases and J 1 base; bases outside gene matches: 3. The CDR3 is made up of 15 amino acids. This chain's CDR3 is CASSPRTGSGNTIYF. In DNA, the CDR3 is TGCGCCAGCAGCCCTAGGACAGGGTCTGGAAACACCATATATTTT.

V is TRBV30 and J is TRBJ1-5, with D hard to call. The CDR3 totals 13 residues. From germline, CDR1 is GTSNPN and CDR2 SVGIG (reference sequence). V was cut by 1 base and J by 4 bases, with 8 bases left in between. For the CDR3, the DNA is TGTGCCTGGAGTGATGGTGAGAATCAGCCCCAGCATTTT. Translating gives CAWSDGENQPQHF.

The chain combines TRBV15 with TRBJ1-1, with D maybe TRBD1 (6 bases). The germline V and J ends were trimmed by 2 bases and 1 base, with 11 bases remaining between them. This CDR3 spans 15 amino acids. The V gene's germline CDR1 is LNHNV and CDR2 YYDKDF (reference sequence). CDR3 amino acids: CATSRPPGQNTEAFF. The DNA of the CDR3 is TGTGCCACCAGCAGACCTCCGGGACAGAACACTGAAGCTTTCTTT. Combining the CDR3 with reference TRBV15 and TRBJ1-1 gives the whole variable domain DAMVIQNPRYQVTQFGKPVTLSCSQTLNHNVMYWYQQKSSQAPKLLFHYYDKDFNNEADTPDNFQSRRPNTSFCFLDIRSPGLGDTAMYLCATSRPPGQNTEAFFGQGTRLTVV.

The chain combines TRBV7-9 with TRBJ2-5; TRBD2 agrees at 7 bases. The germline gives CDR1 SEHNR, CDR2 FQNEAQ (reference sequence). The junction had 7 bases not matched to a gene; V was cut back by 5 bases and J by 1 base. The CDR3 sequence is 15 residues long. CDR3 coding DNA: TGTGCCAGCAGCAAGGGGACTACCCCCCAAGAGACCCAGTACTTC. This codes for CASSKGTTPQETQYF.

V is TRBV27 and J is TRBJ2-1; possibly TRBD2 for D (7 bases). Germline values: CDR1 MNHEY, CDR2 SMNVEV (reference sequence). V was trimmed by 3 bases and J by 6 bases, leaving 15 bases between them. This CDR3 contains 15 residues. CDR3 in amino acids: CASSFGRGGSNEQFF. The DNA for the CDR3 is TGTGCCAGCAGTTTTGGCAGGGGAGGGTCCAATGAGCAGTTCTTC.

This chain connects TRBV7-2 to TRBJ1-4; D possibly corresponds to TRBD1 (5 bases). The V end lost 1 base, the J end lost 11 bases, and 14 bases lay between the germline ends. CDR3 length: 14 amino acids. The germline gives CDR1 SGHTA, CDR2 FQGNSA. In nucleotides, the CDR3 is TGTGCCAGCAGCTTAGGGCAGGGTTTGGGGAAACTGTTTTTT. Its translation is CASSLGQGLGKLFF.

The gene calls are TRBV4-1 and TRBJ2-1; D unclear. The CDR3 contains 15 residues. V was shortened by 1 base and J by 11 bases, with 18 bases between the two germline ends. Germline CDR1 reads MGHRA; CDR2 reads YSYEKL. The chain's CDR3 is CASSQGGSVRSKQFF. The CDR3 region has the DNA TGCGCCAGCAGCCAAGGTGGTTCGGTACGGAGCAAGCAGTTCTTC.

V is TRBV19 and J is TRBJ2-2; possibly TRBD1 for D (5 bases). Trimming pared 8 bases from V and 8 bases from J, leaving 15 bases between. The CDR3 has 13 amino acids. Germline V gene lookup returns CDR1 LNHDA and CDR2 SQIVND (reference sequence). This chain's CDR3 is CASGAGYSGELFF. The CDR3 DNA follows: TGTGCCAGTGGGGCAGGGTATTCGGGGGAGCTGTTTTTT.

The count of this clone is one. DNA of the CDR3: TGTGCCAGCAGCGCACCGGGACAGGGCGACTACACCTTC. Translation: CASSAPGQGDYTF. The rearrangement joins TRBV5-5 to TRBJ1-2; TRBD1 agrees at 9 bases. V dropped 4 bases and J dropped 10; count of bases not matched to a gene: 8. Germline CDR1 is SGHKS and CDR2 is YYEKEE (reference sequence). This CDR3 comprises 13 residues.

The chain is built from TRBV27 and TRBJ2-1; 7 bases match TRBD2. This CDR3 is 15 amino acids long. V shed 6 bases and J 12 bases; nucleotides not matched to a gene: 17. Germline assignment: CDR1 MNHEY and CDR2 SMNVEV (reference sequence). The CDR3 bases are TGTGCCAGCAGCCCGACTAGGGAGCGGGGTTTCGGGCAGTTCTTC. Encoded protein: CASSPTRERGFGQFF.

This chain links TRBV9 with TRBJ1-2, with unresolved D. Germline V CDR1 and CDR2: SGDLS, YYNGEE. Deletions cut 2 bases from V and 2 bases from J, with 13 bases between. The CDR3 contains 15 residues. The CDR3 here is CASSVDTGYNYGYTF. The CDR3 DNA sequence: TGTGCCAGCAGCGTCGACACCGGCTACAACTATGGCTACACCTTC.

This chain links TRBV5-4 with TRBJ2-5, with D perhaps TRBD2 (5 bases). V lost 6 bases and J lost 5, with 17 bases in between. The V gene's germline CDR1 is SGHNT and CDR2 YYREEE (reference sequence). CDR3 length: 14 residues. CDR3: CASKEGRLIETQYF. The DNA for the CDR3 is TGTGCCAGCAAAGAGGGTAGACTAATCGAGACCCAGTACTTC.

The genes are TRBV9 and TRBJ2-2; possibly TRBD2 for D (5 bases). Trimming removed 2 bases from V and 3 bases from J, with 14 bases in between. Per the germline V gene, CDR1 is SGDLS and CDR2 is YYNGEE. The CDR3 is made up of 16 amino acids. CDR3 residues: CASSVNLATDTGELFF. In DNA form, the CDR3 reads TGTGCCAGCAGCGTCAATCTAGCTACCGACACCGGGGAGCTGTTTTTT.

V and J are TRBV28 and TRBJ2-1; 13 nucleotides align to TRBD2. The CDR3 loop spans 18 amino acids. CDR1 is MDHEN and CDR2 is SYDVKM in the germline V gene. The V segment lost 5 bases and the J segment 0 bases; nucleotides outside the gene matches: 7. In DNA form, the CDR3 reads TGTGCCAGCAGTCGGGGACTAGCGGGGCGGAGCTCCTACAATGAGCAGTTCTTC. Its protein is CASSRGLAGRSSYNEQFF.

The chain carries TRBV6-1 and TRBJ2-7, with 7 bases lining up with TRBD1. The germline V gene encodes CDR1 MNHNS and CDR2 SASEGT. The V and J ends lost 0 bases and 13 bases, in that order; junction bases with no gene match: 9. CDR3 length: 13 amino acids. CDR3: CASSEAPGTVPYF. The CDR3, as DNA: TGTGCCAGCAGTGAAGCGCCCGGGACAGTGCCTTACTTC.

The chain recombines TRBV6-5 with TRBJ2-7; 11 bases are shared with TRBD2. The J segment lost 3 bases and the V segment lost 8 bases, leaving 6 bases of the junction unmatched. There are 14 residues in the CDR3. CDR1 and CDR2 (germline): MNHEY, SVGAGI. This CDR3 reads CASGSTSGDYEQYF. The CDR3 nucleotides are TGTGCCAGCGGCTCGACTAGCGGGGACTACGAGCAGTACTTC.

The chain links TRBV6-6 to TRBJ2-1; 11 nucleotides agree with TRBD2. This CDR3 region has 16 residues. With V trimmed by 4 bases and J by 4 bases, 6 bases remained unmatched. Germline CDR1 reads MNHNY; CDR2 reads SVGAGI (reference sequence). The CDR3: CASSSSSGGPYNEQFF. The CDR3 DNA sequence: TGTGCCAGCAGTTCGTCTAGCGGGGGGCCTTACAATGAGCAGTTCTTC.

This clone showed up just a few times. V usage is TRBV10-3 and J usage is TRBJ1-1; weak D call: TRBD1 (5 bases). CDR3 size: 14 residues. The germline CDR1 and CDR2 sequences are ENHRY and SYGVKD. Deletions cut 0 bases from V and 1 base from J, with 6 bases between. The CDR3 DNA reads as TGTGCCATCAGTGAGTCCCAGGGGAACACTGAAGCTTTCTTT. It is translated as CAISESQGNTEAFF.

J is TRBJ1-2 and V is TRBV4-1, with D tentatively TRBD1 (6 bases). CDR1 MGHRA and CDR2 YSYEKL come from the germline V gene. This CDR3 has 16 residues. The ends were cut back, 1 base at V and 7 bases at J, with 19 bases in the middle. Written as DNA, the CDR3 is TGCGCCAGCAGCCAAGGGCAGGGGATAGTAGTCGGTGGCTACACCTTC. It specifies CASSQGQGIVVGGYTF.